Listed below are T cell receptor beta chains from one sample, sequenced in a study of T cell clonotyping in hematopoietic cell transplantation. The protocol was immunoSEQ multiplex PCR, while the TCRdb copy is restricted to in-frame clones and leaves out a portion. The sample lists almost 3,000 clones, 70% to 85% occurring once. The specimen was peripheral blood mononuclear cells, collected 30 days after allogeneic stem cell transplant. The source of these receptors is a male patient between 55 and 70 years old who had an allogeneic stem cell transplant, so T cells may come from the graft donor. Some clones in this sample may be carry-over from other donors' samples. The CDR3 runs from the conserved cysteine through the conserved F or W. Fields, in order: J gene, V gene, CDR3 length, D gene, clone size, CDR3 protein, CDR3 DNA. D genes are given only for firm matches. Size values are once, few and many counts, or a class for expanded clones, and some rows have none.

>TRBJ1-4|TRBV2|18|TRBD1|-
CASSDLRAGGSPNEKLFF
TGTGCCAGCAGTGATTTAAGGGCAGGGGGCTCGCCTAATGAAAAACTGTTTTTT
>TRBJ2-5|TRBV11-3|13|-|-
CASSLNPTGTQYF
TGTGCCAGCAGCTTAAACCCGACCGGGACCCAGTACTTC
>TRBJ2-7|TRBV27|15|TRBD2|-
CASSLGTSGFLEQYF
TGTGCCAGCAGTTTAGGGACTAGCGGGTTTCTCGAGCAGTACTTC
>TRBJ2-2|TRBV6-1|13|-|-
CASSDHSVGELFF
TGTGCCAGCAGTGATCACTCCGTCGGGGAGCTGTTTTTT
>TRBJ2-7|TRBV28|14|-|-
CASSPFLVTYEQYF
TGTGCCAGCAGCCCTTTCCTCGTAACCTACGAGCAGTACTTC
>TRBJ1-5|TRBV29-1|13|-|-
CSVKTAWNQPQHF
TGCAGCGTTAAGACGGCCTGGAATCAGCCCCAGCATTTT
>TRBJ2-7|TRBV28|14|-|-
CASSFWRVGTEQYF
TGTGCCAGCAGTTTTTGGCGGGTGGGGACCGAGCAGTACTTC
>TRBJ1-1|TRBV11-2|12|TRBD1|-
CASSGDRETAFF
TGTGCCAGCAGCGGGGACAGGGAGACGGCTTTCTTT
>TRBJ2-7|TRBV6-1|13|TRBD1|once
CASSRQGLYEQYF
TGTGCCAGCAGCCGACAGGGGCTCTACGAGCAGTACTTC
>TRBJ1-1|TRBV30|13|-|-
CALAGGFNTEAFF
TGTGCCTTGGCTGGGGGCTTCAACACTGAAGCTTTCTTT
>TRBJ2-7|TRBV13|13|-|-
CASSPGQSYEQYF
TGTGCCAGCAGCCCCGGACAGTCATACGAGCAGTACTTC
>TRBJ2-3|TRBV6-5|14|-|-
CASSSAGGADTQYF
TGTGCCAGCAGTTCCGCCGGCGGGGCAGATACGCAGTATTTT
>TRBJ1-1|TRBV30|13|TRBD1|-
CAWRGQMNTEAFF
TGTGCCTGGAGGGGACAGATGAACACTGAAGCTTTCTTT
>TRBJ2-2|TRBV19|17|TRBD2|-
CASSFQTSGRVTGELFF
TGTGCCAGTAGTTTCCAGACTAGCGGGAGGGTCACCGGGGAGCTGTTTTTT
>TRBJ2-1|TRBV7-3|15|TRBD2|-
CASSQRGPSYNEQFF
TGTGCCAGCAGCCAGCGGGGCCCGTCCTACAATGAGCAGTTCTTC
>TRBJ2-1|TRBV6-1|14|TRBD2|once
CASSEQRESNEQFF
TGTGCCAGCAGTGAACAGCGGGAGAGCAATGAGCAGTTCTTC
>TRBJ2-5|TRBV7-9|12|-|-
CASSFGQETQYF
TGTGCCAGCAGCTTTGGACAGGAGACCCAGTACTTC
>TRBJ2-5|TRBV4-1|12|TRBD2|-
CASSLAGGTQYF
TGCGCCAGCAGCCTAGCGGGGGGGACCCAGTACTTC
>TRBJ2-1|TRBV4-2|18|TRBD2|-
CASSQVTTSGRTHNEQFF
TGTGCCAGCAGCCAAGTTACCACTAGCGGGAGGACCCACAATGAGCAGTTCTTC
>TRBJ1-2|TRBV12-5|11|-|-
CASGLGHGYTF
TGTGCTAGTGGTTTGGGCCATGGCTACACCTTC
>TRBJ1-1|TRBV6-6|14|TRBD1|-
CASSYWGQGTEAFF
TGTGCCAGCAGTTACTGGGGACAGGGAACTGAAGCTTTCTTT
>TRBJ2-2|TRBV5-4|14|-|-
CASSLNGYTGELFF
TGTGCCAGCAGCTTGAACGGGTACACCGGGGAGCTGTTTTTT
>TRBJ2-3|TRBV5-1|14|-|-
CASIRDGNTDTQYF
TGCGCCAGCATTAGAGACGGGAACACAGATACGCAGTATTTT
>TRBJ2-7|TRBV9|17|TRBD2|-
CASSVGTSGRAVHEQYF
TGTGCCAGCAGCGTCGGGACTAGCGGGAGGGCCGTCCACGAGCAGTACTTC
>TRBJ1-2|TRBV7-2|13|-|-
CASSLPDLYGYTF
TGTGCCAGCAGCTTACCAGATCTATATGGCTACACCTTC
>TRBJ1-2|TRBV10-1|13|-|-
CARALGLRDGYTF
TGCGCCCGCGCGCTCGGACTCCGCGATGGCTACACCTTC
>TRBJ1-2|TRBV7-9|10|-|-
CASSLGGVSF
TGTGCCAGCAGCTTAGGAGGGGTCAGCTTC